A selection of T cell receptor beta chains follows, all from one sample in a study of response to subunit inactivated influenza vaccine. TCRdb reprocessed the RT-PCR reads with MiXCR, giving one entry per CDR3 protein. Of about 480,000 distinct CDR3 sequences in the sample, approximately 12% are singletons; the top ten hold about an eighth. The sample was PBMCs from blood, taken about 40 days after vaccination. These TCRs come from a man in his forties or fifties who received an inactivated influenza vaccine. The CDR3 runs from the conserved cysteine through the conserved F or W. Each record gives: V gene, clone size, J gene, D gene, CDR3 protein, CDR3 DNA. The D gene is left open where the match is weak. Where a row states a size, it is once, few, many or the class of an expanded clone; other rows omit it.

v_gene: TRBV20-1
abundance: -
j_gene: TRBJ2-1
d_gene: -
CDR3aa: CSARSAGSGTEQFF
CDR3nt: TGCAGTGCTAGATCTGCGGGCTCGGGGACAGAGCAGTTCTTC

v_gene: TRBV6-5
abundance: few
j_gene: TRBJ2-3
d_gene: TRBD1
CDR3aa: CASSNRGTGPTDTQYF
CDR3nt: TGTGCCAGCAGTAACAGGGGGACAGGGCCCACAGATACGCAGTATTTT

v_gene: TRBV28
abundance: many
j_gene: TRBJ2-1
d_gene: -
CDR3aa: CASSFWQQGNEQFF
CDR3nt: TGTGCCAGCAGTTTTTGGCAGCAGGGAAATGAGCAGTTCTTC

v_gene: TRBV7-2
abundance: few
j_gene: TRBJ2-7
d_gene: -
CDR3aa: CASSLGPPAYEQYF
CDR3nt: TGTGCCAGCAGCTTGGGCCCCCCGGCCTACGAGCAGTACTTC

v_gene: TRBV12-3/TRBV12-4
abundance: few
j_gene: TRBJ2-1
d_gene: -
CDR3aa: CASSAGGAYNEQFF
CDR3nt: TGTGCCAGCAGTGCCGGAGGCGCCTACAATGAGCAGTTCTTC

v_gene: TRBV30
abundance: few
j_gene: TRBJ2-1
d_gene: -
CDR3aa: CAWSKTRRQFF
CDR3nt: TGTGCCTGGAGTAAGACTAGAAGGCAGTTCTTC

v_gene: TRBV7-2
abundance: -
j_gene: TRBJ2-7
d_gene: -
CDR3aa: CASSLAWSSYEQYF
CDR3nt: TGTGCCAGCAGCTTAGCCTGGAGCTCCTACGAGCAGTACTTC

v_gene: TRBV20-1
abundance: few
j_gene: TRBJ1-1
d_gene: -
CDR3aa: CSARDLERDFPGGDTEAFF
CDR3nt: TGCAGTGCTAGAGATCTAGAAAGGGACTTTCCCGGCGGGGACACTGAAGCTTTCTTT

v_gene: TRBV6-2/TRBV6-3
abundance: -
j_gene: TRBJ2-1
d_gene: TRBD1
CDR3aa: CASSWETGQSYNEQFF
CDR3nt: TGTGCCAGCAGTTGGGAGACAGGGCAGTCCTACAATGAGCAGTTCTTC

v_gene: TRBV6-2/TRBV6-3
abundance: few
j_gene: TRBJ1-1
d_gene: -
CDR3aa: CASSSDRMNTEAFF
CDR3nt: TGTGCCAGCAGCTCCGACAGAATGAACACTGAAGCTTTCTTT

v_gene: TRBV7-2
abundance: few
j_gene: TRBJ1-2
d_gene: TRBD1
CDR3aa: CASSDRTGRYGYTF
CDR3nt: TGTGCCAGCAGCGACCGGACAGGACGCTATGGCTACACCTTC

v_gene: TRBV10-3
abundance: -
j_gene: TRBJ2-5
d_gene: TRBD2
CDR3aa: CATTLAVEETQYF
CDR3nt: TGTGCCACAACACTAGCGGTAGAAGAGACCCAGTACTTC

v_gene: TRBV5-1
abundance: -
j_gene: TRBJ1-6
d_gene: TRBD1
CDR3aa: CASSRDRVDSPLHF
CDR3nt: TGCGCCAGCAGCAGGGACAGGGTTGACTCACCCCTCCACTTT

v_gene: TRBV5-1
abundance: few
j_gene: TRBJ2-1
d_gene: TRBD2
CDR3aa: CASSLVLAGEYNEQFF
CDR3nt: TGCGCCAGCAGCTTGGTGCTAGCGGGAGAATACAATGAGCAGTTCTTC

v_gene: TRBV12-3/TRBV12-4
abundance: many
j_gene: TRBJ2-7
d_gene: TRBD1
CDR3aa: CASSRTGAGYEQYF
CDR3nt: TGTGCCAGCAGTCGGACAGGGGCAGGGTACGAGCAGTACTTC

v_gene: TRBV6-2/TRBV6-3
abundance: few
j_gene: TRBJ2-2
d_gene: -
CDR3aa: CAVRQGGGELFF
CDR3nt: TGTGCCGTCCGACAGGGAGGCGGGGAGCTGTTTTTT

v_gene: TRBV20-1
abundance: few
j_gene: TRBJ2-1
d_gene: -
CDR3aa: CSAGGNSYNEQFF
CDR3nt: TGCAGTGCGGGCGGTAACTCCTACAATGAGCAGTTCTTC

v_gene: TRBV24-1
abundance: -
j_gene: TRBJ1-3
d_gene: -
CDR3aa: CATSDPGTTGNTIYF
CDR3nt: TGTGCCACCAGTGACCCTGGGACAACTGGAAACACCATATATTTT

v_gene: TRBV5-1
abundance: few
j_gene: TRBJ2-1
d_gene: TRBD2
CDR3aa: CASSLANLADYNEQFF
CDR3nt: TGCGCCAGCAGCTTGGCCAACCTAGCGGACTACAATGAGCAGTTCTTC

v_gene: TRBV12-3/TRBV12-4
abundance: -
j_gene: TRBJ1-1
d_gene: -
CDR3aa: CASSPSLGEAFF
CDR3nt: TGTGCCAGCAGCCCCAGTTTGGGTGAAGCTTTCTTT

v_gene: TRBV12-3/TRBV12-4
abundance: -
j_gene: TRBJ1-2
d_gene: -
CDR3aa: CASTYGQTTNYGYTF
CDR3nt: TGTGCCAGCACGTACGGACAGACGACTAACTATGGCTACACCTTC

v_gene: TRBV7-2
abundance: -
j_gene: TRBJ2-7
d_gene: TRBD2
CDR3aa: CASSRAGIYEQYF
CDR3nt: TGTGCCAGCAGCCGAGCGGGAATTTACGAGCAGTACTTC

v_gene: TRBV29-1
abundance: few
j_gene: TRBJ1-2
d_gene: -
CDR3aa: CSGMGERGYTF
CDR3nt: TGCAGCGGGATGGGGGAACGTGGCTACACCTTC

v_gene: TRBV7-8
abundance: -
j_gene: TRBJ1-6
d_gene: -
CDR3aa: CASSLALGWESPLHF
CDR3nt: TGTGCCAGCAGCTTAGCGCTGGGGTGGGAGTCACCCCTCCACTTT

v_gene: TRBV29-1
abundance: few
j_gene: TRBJ1-5
d_gene: -
CDR3aa: CSVGGSNQPQHF
CDR3nt: TGCAGCGTGGGAGGGAGCAATCAGCCCCAGCATTTT

v_gene: TRBV7-2
abundance: -
j_gene: TRBJ2-1
d_gene: -
CDR3aa: CASSLRWSYYNEHFF
CDR3nt: TGTGCCAGCAGCTTAAGGTGGAGTTACTACAATGAGCACTTCTTC

v_gene: TRBV5-1
abundance: -
j_gene: TRBJ2-7
d_gene: -
CDR3aa: CASSTSGPSYEQYF
CDR3nt: TGCGCCAGCAGCACCTCAGGGCCCTCCTACGAGCAGTACTTC

v_gene: TRBV7-8
abundance: many
j_gene: TRBJ2-7
d_gene: -
CDR3aa: CASSRTGSSYEQYF
CDR3nt: TGTGCCAGCAGCCGGACTGGGAGCTCCTACGAGCAGTACTTC

v_gene: TRBV29-1
abundance: -
j_gene: TRBJ2-7
d_gene: -
CDR3aa: CSVEVTREQYF
CDR3nt: TGCAGCGTTGAAGTAACCCGGGAGCAGTACTTC

v_gene: TRBV29-1
abundance: -
j_gene: TRBJ1-5
d_gene: -
CDR3aa: CSVGSPNQPQHF
CDR3nt: TGCAGCGTCGGGTCACCCAATCAGCCCCAGCATTTT

v_gene: TRBV7-9
abundance: few
j_gene: TRBJ2-1
d_gene: -
CDR3aa: CASSYLPGPHYNEQFF
CDR3nt: TGTGCCAGCAGCTACCTCCCCGGACCACACTACAATGAGCAGTTCTTC

v_gene: TRBV12-3/TRBV12-4
abundance: -
j_gene: TRBJ1-2
d_gene: TRBD1
CDR3aa: CASSLMAGGGYGYTF
CDR3nt: TGTGCCAGCAGTCTAATGGCAGGGGGAGGCTATGGCTACACCTTC

v_gene: TRBV10-3
abundance: many
j_gene: TRBJ2-1
d_gene: TRBD2
CDR3aa: CAISGGLAGDFSYNEQFF
CDR3nt: TGTGCCATCAGTGGGGGACTAGCGGGGGACTTCTCCTACAATGAGCAGTTCTTC

v_gene: TRBV5-1
abundance: -
j_gene: TRBJ2-3
d_gene: -
CDR3aa: CASSLSGTADTQYF
CDR3nt: TGCGCCAGCAGCTTGTCAGGGACCGCAGATACGCAGTATTTT

v_gene: TRBV6-5
abundance: few
j_gene: TRBJ2-6
d_gene: -
CDR3aa: CASSYSQSVGRGANVLTF
CDR3nt: TGTGCCAGCAGTTACTCGCAGTCAGTCGGTCGGGGGGCCAACGTCCTGACTTTC

v_gene: TRBV9
abundance: once
j_gene: TRBJ2-1
d_gene: -
CDR3aa: CASSYRQEQFF
CDR3nt: TGTGCCAGCAGCTATAGACAGGAGCAGTTCTTC

v_gene: TRBV6-2/TRBV6-3
abundance: -
j_gene: TRBJ2-2
d_gene: -
CDR3aa: CTINRRSTGELFF
CDR3nt: TGTACCATCAATAGGAGGAGCACCGGGGAGCTGTTTTTT

v_gene: TRBV7-6
abundance: -
j_gene: TRBJ2-1
d_gene: -
CDR3aa: CASSPRPVRRATYNEQFF
CDR3nt: TGTGCCAGCAGCCCCCGACCCGTCCGCAGAGCAACCTACAATGAGCAGTTCTTC

v_gene: TRBV6-1
abundance: many
j_gene: TRBJ1-1
d_gene: -
CDR3aa: CASSEDKASTEAFF
CDR3nt: TGTGCCAGCAGTGAGGATAAGGCATCCACTGAAGCTTTCTTT

v_gene: TRBV6-1
abundance: -
j_gene: TRBJ2-7
d_gene: -
CDR3aa: CASSELGSWNEQYF
CDR3nt: TGTGCCAGCAGTGAATTGGGGTCGTGGAACGAGCAGTACTTC

v_gene: TRBV4-1
abundance: few
j_gene: TRBJ1-1
d_gene: -
CDR3aa: CASSQQGWTEAFF
CDR3nt: TGCGCCAGCAGCCAACAGGGGTGGACTGAAGCTTTCTTT

v_gene: TRBV6-1
abundance: few
j_gene: TRBJ1-1
d_gene: TRBD1
CDR3aa: CASSEFDRGTEAFF
CDR3nt: TGTGCCAGCAGTGAATTCGACAGGGGCACTGAAGCTTTCTTT

v_gene: TRBV29-1
abundance: -
j_gene: TRBJ1-2
d_gene: TRBD1
CDR3aa: CSAGDRTTAGYTF
CDR3nt: TGCAGCGCTGGGGACAGAACAACAGCGGGCTACACCTTC

v_gene: TRBV20-1
abundance: -
j_gene: TRBJ2-5
d_gene: TRBD2
CDR3aa: CSERAGGETQYF
CDR3nt: TGCAGTGAACGAGCGGGGGGGGAGACCCAGTACTTC

v_gene: TRBV12-3/TRBV12-4
abundance: few
j_gene: TRBJ2-3
d_gene: -
CDR3aa: CASSWGQGKDTQYF
CDR3nt: TGTGCCAGCAGTTGGGGGCAGGGTAAGGATACGCAGTATTTT

v_gene: TRBV20-1
abundance: few
j_gene: TRBJ2-1
d_gene: TRBD2
CDR3aa: CSARPGLALPNEQFF
CDR3nt: TGCAGTGCTAGACCGGGACTAGCGCTGCCCAATGAGCAGTTCTTC

v_gene: TRBV7-3
abundance: few
j_gene: TRBJ2-1
d_gene: TRBD2
CDR3aa: CASRGSGSNEQFF
CDR3nt: TGTGCCAGCAGAGGTAGCGGGAGCAATGAGCAGTTCTTC

v_gene: TRBV5-1
abundance: many
j_gene: TRBJ2-1
d_gene: TRBD2
CDR3aa: CASSRSSGGTYNEQFF
CDR3nt: TGCGCCAGCAGCCGATCTAGCGGAGGAACCTACAATGAGCAGTTCTTC

v_gene: TRBV7-9
abundance: few
j_gene: TRBJ2-3
d_gene: TRBD1
CDR3aa: CASIVNRGGTDTQYF
CDR3nt: TGTGCCAGCATCGTAAACAGGGGTGGAACAGATACGCAGTATTTT

v_gene: TRBV2
abundance: -
j_gene: TRBJ1-4
d_gene: -
CDR3aa: CASSDPRWGREKLFF
CDR3nt: TGTGCCAGCAGTGATCCCAGGTGGGGGCGGGAAAAACTGTTTTTT

v_gene: TRBV7-2
abundance: few
j_gene: TRBJ2-7
d_gene: TRBD1
CDR3aa: CASSLTTGGLDEQYF
CDR3nt: TGTGCCAGCAGCTTAACGACAGGGGGTCTGGACGAGCAGTACTTC

v_gene: TRBV6-1
abundance: -
j_gene: TRBJ2-3
d_gene: TRBD1
CDR3aa: CASTGTVSDTQYF
CDR3nt: TGTGCCAGTACCGGGACAGTCTCGGATACGCAGTATTTT

v_gene: TRBV7-9
abundance: many
j_gene: TRBJ2-1
d_gene: TRBD1
CDR3aa: CASSLGQGGNEQFF
CDR3nt: TGCGCCAGCAGCCTGGGACAGGGGGGGAATGAGCAGTTCTTC

v_gene: TRBV9
abundance: few
j_gene: TRBJ2-2
d_gene: -
CDR3aa: CASSVASTGNTGELFF
CDR3nt: TGTGCCAGCAGCGTAGCTTCTACCGGGAACACCGGGGAGCTGTTTTTT

v_gene: TRBV4-3
abundance: -
j_gene: TRBJ1-4
d_gene: TRBD1
CDR3aa: CASSQDGTGNNEKLFF
CDR3nt: TGCGCCAGCAGCCAAGATGGGACAGGGAATAATGAAAAACTGTTTTTT

v_gene: TRBV29-1
abundance: few
j_gene: TRBJ2-1
d_gene: TRBD2
CDR3aa: CSVFPGLAGVSVEQFF
CDR3nt: TGCAGCGTATTTCCGGGACTAGCGGGAGTCAGTGTTGAGCAGTTCTTC

v_gene: TRBV12-3/TRBV12-4
abundance: few
j_gene: TRBJ1-5
d_gene: -
CDR3aa: CASARSGNDQPQHF
CDR3nt: TGTGCCAGCGCTCGTTCGGGCAACGATCAGCCCCAGCATTTT

v_gene: TRBV28
abundance: -
j_gene: TRBJ2-7
d_gene: TRBD2
CDR3aa: CASSLSPGTSGRARFYEQYF
CDR3nt: TGTGCCAGCAGTTTATCCCCGGGGACTAGCGGGAGGGCCCGTTTTTACGAGCAGTACTTC